The clone carrying this T cell receptor (beta chain) was seen a single time. Its antigen is currently unknown. This sample stems from a study of cytomegalovirus exposure and HLA in healthy donors. The study's findings and limits: The presence/absence work took it that sequencing depth was about the same across donors. For most TCR beta V segments, an earlier analysis put the productive rate at about 87% or about 30% of the time. Sequencing likely produced, as an artifact, a cluster of highly shared sequence variants.

PCR was performed using 60 Vbeta and 13 Jbeta primers. Sequenced by immunoSEQ multiplex PCR; TCRdb stores in-frame clones only, minus some. This sample carries 180,000 or so clones, 65% to 75% of them seen once, and the ten largest clones take 2% to 2.5%. The TCR originated in a human donor in good health. What was sequenced was PBMCs.

Written as DNA, the CDR3 is TGTGCCAGTAGTACCGGACAGGGGAACACTGAAGCTTTCTTT. Its translation is CASSTGQGNTEAFF. The chain links TRBV19 to TRBJ1-1; 8 bases fit TRBD1. Looked up from germline, CDR1 is LNHDA and CDR2 is SQIVND (reference sequence). J lost 1 base, V lost 4 bases, and 2 bases had no gene match. This CDR3 is built from 14 residues.